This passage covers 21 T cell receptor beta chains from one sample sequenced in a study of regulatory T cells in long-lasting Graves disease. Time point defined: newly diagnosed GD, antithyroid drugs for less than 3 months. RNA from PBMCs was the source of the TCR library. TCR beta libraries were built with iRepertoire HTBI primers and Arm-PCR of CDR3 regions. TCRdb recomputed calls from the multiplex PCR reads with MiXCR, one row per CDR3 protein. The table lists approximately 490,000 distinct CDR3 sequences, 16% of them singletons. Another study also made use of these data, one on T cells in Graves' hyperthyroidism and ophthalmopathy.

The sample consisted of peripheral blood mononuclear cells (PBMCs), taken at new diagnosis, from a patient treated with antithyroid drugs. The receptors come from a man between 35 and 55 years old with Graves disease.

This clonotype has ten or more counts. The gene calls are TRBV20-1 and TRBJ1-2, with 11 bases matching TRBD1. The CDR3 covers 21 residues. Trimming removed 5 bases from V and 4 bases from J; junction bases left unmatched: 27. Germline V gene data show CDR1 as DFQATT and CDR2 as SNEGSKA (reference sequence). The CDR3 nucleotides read TGCAGTGCTCACTCAACTTTAACCGGGACAGGGGGGCAACGGAATTCCTATGGCTACACCTTC. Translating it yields CSAHSTLTGTGGQRNSYGYTF.

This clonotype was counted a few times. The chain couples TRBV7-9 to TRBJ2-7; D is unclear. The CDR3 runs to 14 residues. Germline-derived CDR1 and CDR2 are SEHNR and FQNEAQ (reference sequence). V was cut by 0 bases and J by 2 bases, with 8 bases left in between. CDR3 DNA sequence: TGTGCCAGCAGCTTAGCAGAGAGACCCTACGAGCAGTACTTC. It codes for CASSLAERPYEQYF.

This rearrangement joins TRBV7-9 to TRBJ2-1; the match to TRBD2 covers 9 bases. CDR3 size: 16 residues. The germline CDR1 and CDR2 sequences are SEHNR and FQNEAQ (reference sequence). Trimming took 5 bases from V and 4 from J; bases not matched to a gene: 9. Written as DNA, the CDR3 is TGTGCCAGCAGCCAAGAGTGGACTAGCGTATACAATGAGCAGTTCTTC. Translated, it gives CASSQEWTSVYNEQFF.

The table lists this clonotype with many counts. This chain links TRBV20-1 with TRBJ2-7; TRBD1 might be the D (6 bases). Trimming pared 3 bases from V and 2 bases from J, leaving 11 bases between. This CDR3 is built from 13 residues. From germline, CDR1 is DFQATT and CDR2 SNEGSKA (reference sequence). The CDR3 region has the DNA TGCAGTGCTAGGGGGGCCCGGCCCTACGAGCAGTACTTC. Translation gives CSARGARPYEQYF.

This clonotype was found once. As DNA, the CDR3 is TGTGCCAGCAGGTGGCGGGAGGGCCCGGAGACCCAGTACTTC. Translating it yields CASRWREGPETQYF. V and J are TRBV5-4 and TRBJ2-5; 9 bases match TRBD2. Germline V CDR1 and CDR2: SGHNT, YYREEE (reference sequence). V lost 5 bases to trimming and J lost 5 bases; unmatched junction nucleotides: 7. The CDR3 consists of 14 residues.

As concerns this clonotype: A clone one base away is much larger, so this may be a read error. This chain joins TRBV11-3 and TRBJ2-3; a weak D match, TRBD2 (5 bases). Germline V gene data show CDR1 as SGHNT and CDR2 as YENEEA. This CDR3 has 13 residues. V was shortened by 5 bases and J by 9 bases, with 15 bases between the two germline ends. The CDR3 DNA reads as TGTGCCAGCAGCCCCCTCGGGATCCCCACGCAGTATTTT. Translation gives CASSPLGIPTQYF.

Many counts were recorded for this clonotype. The DNA for the CDR3 is TGCAGTGCCAAAAAGTACGAGCAGTACTTC. It encodes CSAKKYEQYF. This rearrangement joins TRBV20-1 to TRBJ2-7; no clear D gene. Looked up from germline, CDR1 is DFQATT and CDR2 is SNEGSKA (reference sequence). Between the trimmed V and J ends, which lost 6 bases and 4 bases, there was a span of 7 bases. This CDR3 spans 10 amino acids.

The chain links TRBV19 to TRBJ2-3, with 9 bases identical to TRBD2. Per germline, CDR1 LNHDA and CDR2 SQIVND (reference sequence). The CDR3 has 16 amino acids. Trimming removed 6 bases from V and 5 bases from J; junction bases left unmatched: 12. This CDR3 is CASSPRGGLAVDTQYF. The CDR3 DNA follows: TGTGCCAGTAGCCCCCGAGGGGGACTAGCAGTAGATACGCAGTATTTT.

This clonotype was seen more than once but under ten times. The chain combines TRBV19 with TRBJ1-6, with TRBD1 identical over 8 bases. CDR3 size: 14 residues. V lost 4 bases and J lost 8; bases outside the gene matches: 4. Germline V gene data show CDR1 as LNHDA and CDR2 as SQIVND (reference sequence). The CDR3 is CASSTTGADSPLHF. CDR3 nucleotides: TGTGCCAGTAGTACGACAGGGGCGGATTCACCCCTCCACTTT. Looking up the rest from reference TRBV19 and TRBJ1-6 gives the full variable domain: DGGITQSPKYLFRKEGQNVTLSCEQNLNHDAMYWYRQDPGQGLRLIYYSQIVNDFQKGDIAEGYSVSREKKESFPLTVTSAQKNPTAFYLCASSTTGADSPLHFGNGTRLTVT.

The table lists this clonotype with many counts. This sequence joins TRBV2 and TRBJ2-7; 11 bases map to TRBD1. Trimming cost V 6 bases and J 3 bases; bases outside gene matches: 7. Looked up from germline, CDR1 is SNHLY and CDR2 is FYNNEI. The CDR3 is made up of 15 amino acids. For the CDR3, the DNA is TGTGCCAGCAGGAGAAGGGACAGGGGGGGCTACGAGCAGTACTTC. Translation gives CASRRRDRGGYEQYF.

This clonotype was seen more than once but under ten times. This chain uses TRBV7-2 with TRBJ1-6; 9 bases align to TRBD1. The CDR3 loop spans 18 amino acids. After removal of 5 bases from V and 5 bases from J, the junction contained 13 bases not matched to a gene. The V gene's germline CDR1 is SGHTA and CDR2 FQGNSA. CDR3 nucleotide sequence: TGTGCCAGCAGCGGAACCGGGACAGGGCAAAGGAATAATTCACCCCTCCACTTT. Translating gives CASSGTGTGQRNNSPLHF.

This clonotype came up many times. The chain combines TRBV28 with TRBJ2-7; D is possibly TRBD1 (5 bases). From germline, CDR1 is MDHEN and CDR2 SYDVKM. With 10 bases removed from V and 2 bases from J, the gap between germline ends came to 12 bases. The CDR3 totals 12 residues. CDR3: CATLRAPYEQYF. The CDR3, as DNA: TGTGCCACCCTCAGGGCTCCCTACGAGCAGTACTTC.

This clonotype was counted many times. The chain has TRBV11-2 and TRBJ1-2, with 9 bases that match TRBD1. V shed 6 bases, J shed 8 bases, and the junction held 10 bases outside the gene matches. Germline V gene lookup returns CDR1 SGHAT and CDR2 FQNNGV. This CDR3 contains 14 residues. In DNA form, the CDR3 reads TGTGCCAGCAGTTTCCGGGACAGGGAGGAAGGCTACACCTTC. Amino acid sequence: CASSFRDREEGYTF. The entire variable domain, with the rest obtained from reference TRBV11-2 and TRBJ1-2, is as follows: EAGVAQSPRYKIIEKRQSVAFWCNPISGHATLYWYQQILGQGPKLLIQFQNNGVVDDSQLPKDRFSAERLKGVDSTLKIQPAKLEDSAVYLCASSFRDREEGYTFGSGTRLTVV.

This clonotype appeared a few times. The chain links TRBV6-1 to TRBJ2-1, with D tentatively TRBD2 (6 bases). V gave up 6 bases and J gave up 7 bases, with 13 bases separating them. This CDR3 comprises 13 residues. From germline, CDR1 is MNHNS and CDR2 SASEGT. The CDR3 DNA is TGTGCCAGCAGACGTCCAAGCGGGAATGAGCAGTTCTTC. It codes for CASRRPSGNEQFF.

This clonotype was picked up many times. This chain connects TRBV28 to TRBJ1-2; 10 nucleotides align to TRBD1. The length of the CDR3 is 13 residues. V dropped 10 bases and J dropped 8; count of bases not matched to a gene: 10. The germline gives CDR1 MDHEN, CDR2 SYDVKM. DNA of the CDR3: TGTGCCACCTGGACAGGGGGTACGGAAGGCTACACCTTC. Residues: CATWTGGTEGYTF.

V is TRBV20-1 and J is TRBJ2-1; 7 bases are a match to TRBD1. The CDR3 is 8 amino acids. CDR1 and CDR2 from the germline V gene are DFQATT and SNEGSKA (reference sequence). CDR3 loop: CSRDREFF. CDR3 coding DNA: TGCAGCCGGGACAGAGAGTTCTTC.

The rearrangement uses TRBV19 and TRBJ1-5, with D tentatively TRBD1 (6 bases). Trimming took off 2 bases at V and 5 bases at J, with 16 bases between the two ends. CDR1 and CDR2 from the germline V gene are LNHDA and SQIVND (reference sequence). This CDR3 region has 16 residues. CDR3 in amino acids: CASSILGDITDQPQHF. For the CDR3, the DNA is TGTGCCAGTAGTATACTTGGGGACATAACTGATCAGCCCCAGCATTTT.

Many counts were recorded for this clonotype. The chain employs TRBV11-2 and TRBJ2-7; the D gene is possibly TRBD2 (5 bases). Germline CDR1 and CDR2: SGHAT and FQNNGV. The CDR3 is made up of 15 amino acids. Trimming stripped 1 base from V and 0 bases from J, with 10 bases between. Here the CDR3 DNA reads TGTGCCAGCAGCTTAGGTGTAGCGAGCTCCTACGAGCAGTACTTC. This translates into CASSLGVASSYEQYF.

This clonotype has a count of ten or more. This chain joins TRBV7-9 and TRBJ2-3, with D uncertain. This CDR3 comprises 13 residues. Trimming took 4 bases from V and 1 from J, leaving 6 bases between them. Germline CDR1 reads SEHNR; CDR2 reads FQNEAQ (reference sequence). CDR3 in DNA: TGTGCCAGCAGCTCCCTCGGCACAGATACGCAGTATTTT. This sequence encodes CASSSLGTDTQYF.

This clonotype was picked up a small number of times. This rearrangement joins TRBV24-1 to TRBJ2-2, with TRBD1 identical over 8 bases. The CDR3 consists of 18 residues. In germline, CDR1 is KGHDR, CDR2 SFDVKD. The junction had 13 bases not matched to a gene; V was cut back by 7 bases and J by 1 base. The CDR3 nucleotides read TGTGCCACCAGCACCAGAAAAACGGACAGGGAGAACACCGGGGAGCTGTTTTTT. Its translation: CATSTRKTDRENTGELFF.

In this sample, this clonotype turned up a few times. The CDR3 region has the DNA TGTGCCAGCAGTTTTAGCGGCGGTAACTCTGGGGCCAACGTCCTGACTTTC. Its translation is CASSFSGGNSGANVLTF. The J gene is TRBJ2-6, the V gene TRBV27, with D possibly TRBD2 on 6 matching bases. V shed 3 bases and J shed 0 bases, with 12 bases lying between them. Germline V gene data show CDR1 as MNHEY and CDR2 as SMNVEV (reference sequence). This CDR3 contains 17 residues. Supplemented by reference TRBV27 and TRBJ2-6, the full variable domain reads EAQVTQNPRYLITVTGKKLTVTCSQNMNHEYMSWYRQDPGLGLRQIYYSMNVEVTDKGDVPEGYKVSRKEKRNFPLILESPSPNQTSLYFCASSFSGGNSGANVLTFGAGSRLTVL.